This T cell receptor (beta chain) stems from a study of beta chain features in type 1 diabetes. Findings and caveats of the study: Patients' naive, central memory and regulatory TCRB repertoires appeared more alike than those of healthy donors. Any HLA-type effect on TCRB rearrangement remained unresolved here.

This clone was seen more than once but under ten times. Its target is unknown. Expressed TCRB transcripts were sequenced, since all the RNA that had been isolated was reverse transcribed. Clones were read by immunoSEQ multiplex PCR, and TCRdb kept only the in-frame ones, dropping some. Among about 620,000 clones listed, roughly 16% were seen once. Central memory, naive, regulatory and stem cell-like memory CD4+ cells were sorted by CD45RO/CCR7/CD25/CD127/CD95/CD27. Sorted populations were all over 95% pure. Trimming left V 2 bases short and J 8 bases short, with 14 bases between. The CDR3 contains 14 residues. Per the germline V gene, CDR1 is SEHNR and CDR2 is FQNEAQ (reference sequence).

This clonotype was obtained from a man aged 18 to 35 in good health. The sequencing input was naive CD4+ T cells from blood. V and J are TRBV7-9 and TRBJ2-3, with D possibly being TRBD2 (6 bases). The CDR3 region is CASSLLVGGATQYF. Here the CDR3 DNA reads TGTGCCAGCAGCTTACTGGTGGGCGGGGCTACGCAGTATTTT. The whole variable domain, remainder taken from reference TRBV7-9 and TRBJ2-3, is DTGVSQNPRHKITKRGQNVTFRCDPISEHNRLYWYRQTLGQGPEFLTYFQNEAQLEKSRLLSDRFSAERPKGSFSTLEIQRTEQGDSAMYLCASSLLVGGATQYFGPGTRLTVL.